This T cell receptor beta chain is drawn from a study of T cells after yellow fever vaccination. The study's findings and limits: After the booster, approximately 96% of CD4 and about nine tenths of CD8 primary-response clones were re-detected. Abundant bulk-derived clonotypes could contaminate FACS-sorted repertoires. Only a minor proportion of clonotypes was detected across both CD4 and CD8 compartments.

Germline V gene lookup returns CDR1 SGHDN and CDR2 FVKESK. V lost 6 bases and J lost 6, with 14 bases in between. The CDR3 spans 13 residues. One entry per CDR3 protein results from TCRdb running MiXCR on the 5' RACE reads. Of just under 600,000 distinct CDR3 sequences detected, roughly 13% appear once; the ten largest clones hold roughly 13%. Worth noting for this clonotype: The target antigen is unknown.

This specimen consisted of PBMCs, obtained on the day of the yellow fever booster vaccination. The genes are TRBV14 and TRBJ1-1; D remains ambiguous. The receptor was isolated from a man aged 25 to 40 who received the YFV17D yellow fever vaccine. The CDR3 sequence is CASSSTWTAEAFF. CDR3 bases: TGTGCCAGCAGTTCAACCTGGACTGCTGAAGCTTTCTTT.